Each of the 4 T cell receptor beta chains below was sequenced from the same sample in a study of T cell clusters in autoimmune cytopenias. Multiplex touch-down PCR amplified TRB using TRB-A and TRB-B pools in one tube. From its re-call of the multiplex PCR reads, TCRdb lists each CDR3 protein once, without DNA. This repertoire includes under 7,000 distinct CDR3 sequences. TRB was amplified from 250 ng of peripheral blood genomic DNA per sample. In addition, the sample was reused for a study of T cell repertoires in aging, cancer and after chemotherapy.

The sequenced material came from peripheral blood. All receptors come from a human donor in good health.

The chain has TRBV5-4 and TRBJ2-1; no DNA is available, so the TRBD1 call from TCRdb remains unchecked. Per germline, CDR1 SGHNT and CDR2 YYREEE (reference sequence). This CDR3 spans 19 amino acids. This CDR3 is CASSLEGDSQGPRYNEQFF. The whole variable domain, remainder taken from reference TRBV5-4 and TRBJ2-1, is ETGVTQSPTHLIKTRGQQVTLRCSSQSGHNTVSWYQQALGQGPQFIFQYYREEENGRGNFPPRFSGLQFPNYSSELNVNALELDDSALYLCASSLEGDSQGPRYNEQFFGPGTRLTVL.

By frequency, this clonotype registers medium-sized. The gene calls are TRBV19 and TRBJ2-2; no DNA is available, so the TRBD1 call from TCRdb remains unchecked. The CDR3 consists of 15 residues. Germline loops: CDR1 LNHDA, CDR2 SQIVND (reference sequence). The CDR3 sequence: CASSIAGQGFGELFF.

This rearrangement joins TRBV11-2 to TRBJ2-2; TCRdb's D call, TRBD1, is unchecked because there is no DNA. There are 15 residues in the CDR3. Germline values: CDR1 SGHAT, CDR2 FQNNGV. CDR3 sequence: CASSPRYRITGELFF.

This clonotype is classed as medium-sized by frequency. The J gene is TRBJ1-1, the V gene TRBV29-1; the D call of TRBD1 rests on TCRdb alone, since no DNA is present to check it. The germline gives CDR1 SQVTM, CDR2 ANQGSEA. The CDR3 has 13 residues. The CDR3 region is CSAMGQYNTEAFF.